This T cell receptor (beta chain) was found in a study of graft-versus-host responses after intestinal transplantation. Overall study results and limits: Recipient marrow harbored GvH clones, some of which surfaced first in ileum or blood.

Produced via immunoSEQ multiplex PCR; TCRdb's table is partial and in-frame only. The sample has about 19,000 clones; 86% are singletons. Turning to this clone: Its specificity is unknown.

CDR1 and CDR2 from the germline V gene are MNHNY and SVGAGI (reference sequence). The CDR3 loop spans 14 amino acids. Trimming left V 0 bases short and J 6 bases short, with 9 bases between. The rearrangement links TRBV6-6 to TRBJ2-1; D unresolved. Source: PBMCs, taken around 230 days after intestinal transplant. The receptor was isolated from a human patient who received an intestinal transplant, so some T cells may come from the graft donor. This chain's CDR3 is CASSYSNYGNEQFF. The DNA for the CDR3 is TGTGCCAGCAGTTACTCCAACTACGGCAATGAGCAGTTCTTC.